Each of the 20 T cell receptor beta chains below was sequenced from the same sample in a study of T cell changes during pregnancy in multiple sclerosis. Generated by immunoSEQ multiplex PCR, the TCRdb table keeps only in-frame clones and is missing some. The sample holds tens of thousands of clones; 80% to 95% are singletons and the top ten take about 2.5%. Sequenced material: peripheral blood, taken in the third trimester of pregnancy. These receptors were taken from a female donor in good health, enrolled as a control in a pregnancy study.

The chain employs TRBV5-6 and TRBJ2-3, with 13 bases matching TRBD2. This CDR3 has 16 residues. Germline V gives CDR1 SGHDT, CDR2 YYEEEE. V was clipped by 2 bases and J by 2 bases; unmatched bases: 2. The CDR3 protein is CASSFGLAGATDTQYF. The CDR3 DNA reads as TGTGCCAGCAGCTTCGGACTAGCGGGAGCCACAGATACGCAGTATTTT.

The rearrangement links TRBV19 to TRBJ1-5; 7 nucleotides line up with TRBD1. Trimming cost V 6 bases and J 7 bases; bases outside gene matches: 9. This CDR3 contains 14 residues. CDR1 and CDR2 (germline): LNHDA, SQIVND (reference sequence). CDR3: CASSRQGTGQPQHF. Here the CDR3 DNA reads TGTGCCAGTAGCAGACAGGGAACGGGGCAGCCCCAGCATTTT.

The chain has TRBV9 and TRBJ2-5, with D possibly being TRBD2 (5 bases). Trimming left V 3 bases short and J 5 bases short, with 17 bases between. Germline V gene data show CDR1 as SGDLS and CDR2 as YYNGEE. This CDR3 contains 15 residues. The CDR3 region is CASSEIGGGLETQYF. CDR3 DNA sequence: TGTGCCAGCAGCGAGATAGGCGGCGGGCTGGAGACCCAGTACTTC.

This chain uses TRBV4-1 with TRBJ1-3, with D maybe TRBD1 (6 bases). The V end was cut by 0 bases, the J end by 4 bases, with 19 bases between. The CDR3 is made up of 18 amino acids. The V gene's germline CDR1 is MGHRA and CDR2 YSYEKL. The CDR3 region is CASSQDGVQGSWGNTIYF. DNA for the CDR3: TGCGCCAGCAGCCAAGATGGGGTACAGGGTAGTTGGGGAAACACCATATATTTT.

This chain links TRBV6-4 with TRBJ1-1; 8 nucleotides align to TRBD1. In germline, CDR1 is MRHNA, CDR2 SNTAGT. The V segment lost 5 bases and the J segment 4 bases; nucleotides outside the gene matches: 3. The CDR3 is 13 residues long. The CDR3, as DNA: TGTGCCAGCAGTCCCGACAGGGGCACTGAAGCTTTCTTT. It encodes CASSPDRGTEAFF.

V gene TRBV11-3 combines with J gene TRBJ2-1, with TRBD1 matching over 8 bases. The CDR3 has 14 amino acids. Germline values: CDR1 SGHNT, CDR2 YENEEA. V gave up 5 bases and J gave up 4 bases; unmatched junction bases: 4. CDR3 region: CASSPRTGYNEQFF. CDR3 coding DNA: TGTGCCAGCAGCCCGCGGACAGGGTACAATGAGCAGTTCTTC.

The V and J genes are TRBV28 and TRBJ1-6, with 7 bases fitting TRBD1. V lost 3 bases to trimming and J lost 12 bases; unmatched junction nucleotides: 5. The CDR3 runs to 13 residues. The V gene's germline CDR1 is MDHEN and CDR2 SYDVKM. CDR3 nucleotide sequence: TGTGCCAGCAGTTTCCCGCAGGGGGTACCCCTCCACTTT. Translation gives CASSFPQGVPLHF.

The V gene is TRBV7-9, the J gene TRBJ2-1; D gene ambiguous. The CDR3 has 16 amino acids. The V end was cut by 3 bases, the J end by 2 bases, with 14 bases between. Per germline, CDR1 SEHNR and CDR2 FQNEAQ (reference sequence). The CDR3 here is CASSFGPGEAYNEQFF. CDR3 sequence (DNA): TGTGCCAGCAGCTTCGGTCCGGGTGAGGCCTACAATGAGCAGTTCTTC.

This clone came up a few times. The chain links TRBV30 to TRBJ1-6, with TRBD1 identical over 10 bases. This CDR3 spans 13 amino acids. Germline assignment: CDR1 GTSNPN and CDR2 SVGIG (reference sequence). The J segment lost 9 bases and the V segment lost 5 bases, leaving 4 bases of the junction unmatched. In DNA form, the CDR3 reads TGTGCCTGGGTGGGACAGGGGAGTTCACCCCTCCACTTT. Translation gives CAWVGQGSSPLHF.

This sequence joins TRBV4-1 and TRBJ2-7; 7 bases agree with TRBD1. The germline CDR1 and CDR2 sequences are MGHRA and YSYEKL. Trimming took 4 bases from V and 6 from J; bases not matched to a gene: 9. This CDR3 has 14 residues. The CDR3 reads CASSRSTGLGEQYF. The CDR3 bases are TGCGCCAGCAGCCGCTCGACAGGGTTGGGCGAGCAGTACTTC.

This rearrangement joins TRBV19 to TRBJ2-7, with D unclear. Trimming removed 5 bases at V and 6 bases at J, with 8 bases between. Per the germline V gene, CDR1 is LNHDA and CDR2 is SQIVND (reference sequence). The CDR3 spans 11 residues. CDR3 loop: CASSARSEQYF. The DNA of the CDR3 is TGTGCCAGTAGTGCGAGGAGCGAGCAGTACTTC.

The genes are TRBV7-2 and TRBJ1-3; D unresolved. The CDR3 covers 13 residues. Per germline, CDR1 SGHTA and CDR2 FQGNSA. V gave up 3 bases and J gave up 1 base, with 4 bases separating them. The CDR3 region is CASSFGSGNTIYF. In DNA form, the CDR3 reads TGTGCCAGCAGCTTCGGGTCTGGAAACACCATATATTTT.

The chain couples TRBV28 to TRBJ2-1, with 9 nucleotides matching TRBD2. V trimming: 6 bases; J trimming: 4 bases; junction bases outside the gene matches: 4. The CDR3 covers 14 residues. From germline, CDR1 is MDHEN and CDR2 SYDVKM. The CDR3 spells CASRLAGGYNEQFF. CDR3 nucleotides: TGTGCCAGCAGGCTCGCGGGGGGGTACAATGAGCAGTTCTTC.

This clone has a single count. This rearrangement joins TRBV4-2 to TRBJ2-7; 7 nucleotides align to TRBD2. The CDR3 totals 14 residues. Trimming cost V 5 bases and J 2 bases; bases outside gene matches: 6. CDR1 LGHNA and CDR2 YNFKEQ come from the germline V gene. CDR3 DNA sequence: TGTGCCAGCAGCGTATCTAGCGGAACCTACGAGCAGTACTTC. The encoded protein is CASSVSSGTYEQYF.

This CDR3 reads CASSFGPTATNEKLFF. Written as DNA, the CDR3 is TGTGCCAGCAGCTTTGGGCCTACAGCAACTAATGAAAAACTGTTTTTT. The chain has TRBV5-4 and TRBJ1-4; no clear D. This CDR3 is built from 16 residues. CDR1 SGHNT and CDR2 YYREEE come from the germline V gene (reference sequence). V was trimmed by 2 bases and J by 0 bases, leaving 11 bases between them.

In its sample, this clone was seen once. CDR3 amino acids: CASSSQGRSNQPQHF. CDR3 bases: TGTGCCAGCAGCTCCCAGGGGCGGAGCAATCAGCCCCAGCATTTT. J is TRBJ1-5 and V is TRBV5-8; D might be TRBD1 (6 bases). Between the trimmed V and J ends, which lost 3 bases and 1 base, there was a span of 11 bases. Germline CDR1 SGHTS, CDR2 YDEGEE. This CDR3 spans 15 amino acids. Variable domain in full (rest from reference TRBV5-8 and TRBJ1-5): EAGVTQSPTHLIKTRGQQATLRCSPISGHTSVYWYQQALGLGLQFLLWYDEGEERNRGNFPPRFSGRQFPNYSSELNVNALELEDSALYLCASSSQGRSNQPQHFGDGTRLSIL.

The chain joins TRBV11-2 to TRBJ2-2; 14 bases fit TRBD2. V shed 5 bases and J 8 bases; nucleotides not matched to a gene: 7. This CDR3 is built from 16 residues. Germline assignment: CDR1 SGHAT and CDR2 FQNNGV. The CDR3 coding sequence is TGTGCCAGCAGCCGAGTGGGACTAGCGGGAGCTGGGGAGCTGTTTTTT. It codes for CASSRVGLAGAGELFF.

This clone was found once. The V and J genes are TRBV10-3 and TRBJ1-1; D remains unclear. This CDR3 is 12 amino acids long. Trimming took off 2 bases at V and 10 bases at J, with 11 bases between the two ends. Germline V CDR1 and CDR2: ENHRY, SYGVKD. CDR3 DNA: TGTGCCATCAGTGAGCCTTCGTCTTCAGCTTTCTTT. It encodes CAISEPSSSAFF.

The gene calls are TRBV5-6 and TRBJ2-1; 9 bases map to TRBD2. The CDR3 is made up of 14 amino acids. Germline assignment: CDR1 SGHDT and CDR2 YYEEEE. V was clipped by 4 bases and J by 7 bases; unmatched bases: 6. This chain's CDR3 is CASSVTSGINEQFF. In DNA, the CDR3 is TGTGCCAGCAGCGTGACTAGCGGTATAAATGAGCAGTTCTTC.

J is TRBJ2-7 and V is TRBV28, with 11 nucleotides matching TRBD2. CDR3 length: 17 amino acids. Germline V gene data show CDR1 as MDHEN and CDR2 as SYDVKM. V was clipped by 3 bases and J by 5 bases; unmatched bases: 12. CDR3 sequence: CASSFLLAGDKWNEQYF. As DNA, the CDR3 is TGTGCCAGCAGTTTTCTACTAGCGGGGGACAAATGGAACGAGCAGTACTTC.